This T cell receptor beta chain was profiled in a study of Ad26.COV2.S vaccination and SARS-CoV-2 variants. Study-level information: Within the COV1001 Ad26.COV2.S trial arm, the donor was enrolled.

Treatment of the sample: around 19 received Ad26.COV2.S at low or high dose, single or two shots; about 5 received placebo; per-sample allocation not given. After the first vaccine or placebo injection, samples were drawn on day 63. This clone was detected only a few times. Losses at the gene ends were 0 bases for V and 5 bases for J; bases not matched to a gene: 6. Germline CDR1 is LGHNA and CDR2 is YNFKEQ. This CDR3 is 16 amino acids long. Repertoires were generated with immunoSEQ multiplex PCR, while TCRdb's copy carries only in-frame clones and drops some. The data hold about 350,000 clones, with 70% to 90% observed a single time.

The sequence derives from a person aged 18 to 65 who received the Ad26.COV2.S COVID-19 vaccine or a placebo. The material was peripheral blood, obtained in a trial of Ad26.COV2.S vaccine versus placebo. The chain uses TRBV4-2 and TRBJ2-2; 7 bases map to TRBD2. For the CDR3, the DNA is TGTGCCAGCAGCCAAGAGAAGACTAGCTCTACCGGGGAGCTGTTTTTT. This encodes CASSQEKTSSTGELFF.